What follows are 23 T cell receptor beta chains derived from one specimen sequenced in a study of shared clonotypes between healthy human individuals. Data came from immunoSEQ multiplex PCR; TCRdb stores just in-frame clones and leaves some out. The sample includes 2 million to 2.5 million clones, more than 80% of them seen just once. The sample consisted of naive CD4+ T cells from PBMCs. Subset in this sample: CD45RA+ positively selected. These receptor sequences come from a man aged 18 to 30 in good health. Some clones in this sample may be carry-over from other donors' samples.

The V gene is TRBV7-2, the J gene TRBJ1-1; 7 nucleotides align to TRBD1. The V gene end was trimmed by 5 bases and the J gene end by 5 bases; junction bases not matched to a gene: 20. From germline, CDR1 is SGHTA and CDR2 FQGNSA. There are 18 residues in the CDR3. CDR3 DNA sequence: TGTGCCAGCAGCCTCGGGCAGATAATAACTAGGGGGCCTACTGAAGCTTTCTTT. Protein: CASSLGQIITRGPTEAFF.

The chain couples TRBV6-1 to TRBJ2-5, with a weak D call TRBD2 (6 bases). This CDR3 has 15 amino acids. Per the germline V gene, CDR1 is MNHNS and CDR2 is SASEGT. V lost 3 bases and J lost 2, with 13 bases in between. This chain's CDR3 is CASSEDRGKQETQYF. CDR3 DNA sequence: TGTGCCAGCAGTGAGGACCGGGGGAAACAAGAGACCCAGTACTTC.

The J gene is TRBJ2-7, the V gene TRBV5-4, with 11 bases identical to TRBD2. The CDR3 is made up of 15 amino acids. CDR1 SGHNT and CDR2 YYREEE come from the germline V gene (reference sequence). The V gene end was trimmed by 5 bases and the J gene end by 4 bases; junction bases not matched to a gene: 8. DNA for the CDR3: TGTGCCAGCAGTCCTAGCGGGAGGATCGGATACGAGCAGTACTTC. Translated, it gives CASSPSGRIGYEQYF.

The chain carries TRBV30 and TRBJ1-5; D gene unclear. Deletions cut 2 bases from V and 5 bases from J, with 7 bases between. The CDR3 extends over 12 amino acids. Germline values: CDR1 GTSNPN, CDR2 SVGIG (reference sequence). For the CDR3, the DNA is TGTGCCTGGAGTACGCTTTATCAGCCCCAGCATTTT. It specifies CAWSTLYQPQHF. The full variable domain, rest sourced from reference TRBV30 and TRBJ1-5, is SQTIHQWPATLVQPVGSPLSLECTVEGTSNPNLYWYRQAAGRGLQLLFYSVGIGQISSEVPQNLSASRPQDRQFILSSKKLLLSDSGFYLCAWSTLYQPQHFGDGTRLSIL.

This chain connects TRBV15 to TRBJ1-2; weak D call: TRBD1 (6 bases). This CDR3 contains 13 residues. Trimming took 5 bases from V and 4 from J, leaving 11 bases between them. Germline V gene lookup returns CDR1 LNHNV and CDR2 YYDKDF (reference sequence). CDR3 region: CATSGRTAYGYTF. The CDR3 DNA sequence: TGTGCCACCAGCGGACGGACAGCCTATGGCTACACCTTC.

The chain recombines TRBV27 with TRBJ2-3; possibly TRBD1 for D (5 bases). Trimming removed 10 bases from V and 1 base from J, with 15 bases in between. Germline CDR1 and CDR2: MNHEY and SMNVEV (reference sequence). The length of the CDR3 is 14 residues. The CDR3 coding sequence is TGTGCCACCATGACAGCATCCCGCACAGATACGCAGTATTTT. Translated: CATMTASRTDTQYF.

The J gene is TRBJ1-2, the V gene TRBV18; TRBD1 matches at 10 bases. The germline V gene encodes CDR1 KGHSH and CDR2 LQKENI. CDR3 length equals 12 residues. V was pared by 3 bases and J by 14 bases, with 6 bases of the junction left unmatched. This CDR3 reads CASSPGTGAPTF. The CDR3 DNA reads TGTGCCAGCTCACCGGGGACAGGGGCGCCTACCTTC.

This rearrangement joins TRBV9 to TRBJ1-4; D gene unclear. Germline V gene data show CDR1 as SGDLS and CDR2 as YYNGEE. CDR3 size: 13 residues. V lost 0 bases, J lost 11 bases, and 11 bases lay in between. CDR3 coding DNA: TGTGCCAGCAGCGTAGCGGTTGAGGACAAACTGTTTTTT. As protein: CASSVAVEDKLFF.

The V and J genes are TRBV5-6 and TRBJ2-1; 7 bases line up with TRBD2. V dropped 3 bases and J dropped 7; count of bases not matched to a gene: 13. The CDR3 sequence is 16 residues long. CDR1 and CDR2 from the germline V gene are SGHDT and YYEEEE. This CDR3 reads CASSSPGLTPLNEQFF. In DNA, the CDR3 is TGTGCCAGCAGCTCCCCGGGACTAACCCCCCTAAATGAGCAGTTCTTC.

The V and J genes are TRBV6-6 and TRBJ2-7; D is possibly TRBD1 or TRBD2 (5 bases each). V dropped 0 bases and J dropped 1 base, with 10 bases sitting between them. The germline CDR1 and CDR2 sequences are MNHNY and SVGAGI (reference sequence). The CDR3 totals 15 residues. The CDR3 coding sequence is TGTGCCAGCAGTTACTCGGGGGAGCGGTCCTACGAGCAGTACTTC. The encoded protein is CASSYSGERSYEQYF.

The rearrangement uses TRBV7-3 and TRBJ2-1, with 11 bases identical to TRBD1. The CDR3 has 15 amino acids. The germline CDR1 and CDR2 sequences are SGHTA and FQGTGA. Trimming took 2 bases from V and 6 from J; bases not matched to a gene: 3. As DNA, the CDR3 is TGTGCCAGCAGCTTATTGGGACAGGGGGTCAATGAGCAGTTCTTC. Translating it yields CASSLLGQGVNEQFF.

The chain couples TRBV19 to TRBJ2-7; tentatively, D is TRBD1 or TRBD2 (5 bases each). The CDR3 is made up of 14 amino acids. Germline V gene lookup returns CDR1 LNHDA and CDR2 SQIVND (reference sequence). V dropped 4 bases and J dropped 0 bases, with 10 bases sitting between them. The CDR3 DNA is TGTGCCAGTAGTAAGGGACGTAACTCCTACGAGCAGTACTTC. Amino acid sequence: CASSKGRNSYEQYF.

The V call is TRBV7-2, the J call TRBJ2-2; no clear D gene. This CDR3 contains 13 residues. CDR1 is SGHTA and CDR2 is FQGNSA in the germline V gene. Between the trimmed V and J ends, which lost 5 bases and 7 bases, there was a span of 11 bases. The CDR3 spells CASSLRPGGELFF. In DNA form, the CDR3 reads TGTGCCAGCAGCCTGCGACCCGGCGGGGAGCTGTTTTTT.

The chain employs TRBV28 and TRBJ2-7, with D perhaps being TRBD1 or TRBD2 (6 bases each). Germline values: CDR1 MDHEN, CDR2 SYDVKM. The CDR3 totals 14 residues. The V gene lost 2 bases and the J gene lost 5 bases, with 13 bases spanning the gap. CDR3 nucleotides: TGTGCCAGCAGTTTAAATGGGGGGCGGAACGAGCAGTACTTC. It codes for CASSLNGGRNEQYF.

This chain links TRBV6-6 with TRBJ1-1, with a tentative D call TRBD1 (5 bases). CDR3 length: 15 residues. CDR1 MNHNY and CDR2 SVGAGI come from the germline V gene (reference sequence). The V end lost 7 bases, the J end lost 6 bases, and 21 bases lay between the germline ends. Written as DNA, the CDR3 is TGTGCCAGCACCTCACTTGGTCAGGGTGCCGCTGAAGCTTTCTTT. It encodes CASTSLGQGAAEAFF.

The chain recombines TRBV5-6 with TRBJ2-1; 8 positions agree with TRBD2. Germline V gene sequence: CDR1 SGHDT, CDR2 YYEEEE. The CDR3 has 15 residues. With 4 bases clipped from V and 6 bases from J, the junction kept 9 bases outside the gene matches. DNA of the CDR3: TGTGCCAGCAGCCGGCGGGGGGCTATTTCCAATGAGCAGTTCTTC. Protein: CASSRRGAISNEQFF. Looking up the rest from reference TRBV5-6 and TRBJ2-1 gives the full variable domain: DAGVTQSPTHLIKTRGQQVTLRCSPKSGHDTVSWYQQALGQGPQFIFQYYEEEERQRGNFPDRFSGHQFPNYSSELNVNALLLGDSALYLCASSRRGAISNEQFFGPGTRLTVL.

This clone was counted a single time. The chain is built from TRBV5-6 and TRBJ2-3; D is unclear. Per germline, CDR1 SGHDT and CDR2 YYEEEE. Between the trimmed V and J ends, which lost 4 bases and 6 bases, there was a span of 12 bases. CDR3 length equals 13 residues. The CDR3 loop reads CASSRPSKDTQYF. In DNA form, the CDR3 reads TGTGCCAGCAGCCGCCCGTCTAAGGATACGCAGTATTTT.

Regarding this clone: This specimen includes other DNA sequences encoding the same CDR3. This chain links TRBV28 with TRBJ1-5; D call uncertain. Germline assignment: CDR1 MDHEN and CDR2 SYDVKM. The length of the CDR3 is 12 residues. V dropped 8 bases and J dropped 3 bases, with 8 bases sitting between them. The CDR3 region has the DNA TGTGCCAGCGGAAGGCCCAATCAGCCCCAGCATTTT. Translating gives CASGRPNQPQHF.

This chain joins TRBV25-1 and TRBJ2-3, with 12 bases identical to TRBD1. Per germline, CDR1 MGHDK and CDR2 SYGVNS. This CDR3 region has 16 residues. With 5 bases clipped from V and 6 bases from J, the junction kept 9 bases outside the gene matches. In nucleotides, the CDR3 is TGTGCCAGCAGTTCTCCGGGACAGGGGGCCGGGGATACGCAGTATTTT. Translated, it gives CASSSPGQGAGDTQYF.

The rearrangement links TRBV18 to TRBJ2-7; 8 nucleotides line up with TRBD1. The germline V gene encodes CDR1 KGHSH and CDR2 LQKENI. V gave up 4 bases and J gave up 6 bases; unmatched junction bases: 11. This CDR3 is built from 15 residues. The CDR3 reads CASSLAVGQGFEQYF. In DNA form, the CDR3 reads TGTGCCAGCTCACTCGCCGTAGGACAGGGTTTCGAGCAGTACTTC.

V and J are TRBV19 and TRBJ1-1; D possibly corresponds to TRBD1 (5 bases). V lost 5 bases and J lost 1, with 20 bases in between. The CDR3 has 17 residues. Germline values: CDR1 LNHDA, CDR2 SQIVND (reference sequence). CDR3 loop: CASSATPGRQTNTEAFF. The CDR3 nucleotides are TGTGCCAGTAGTGCGACGCCGGGACGTCAGACGAACACTGAAGCTTTCTTT.

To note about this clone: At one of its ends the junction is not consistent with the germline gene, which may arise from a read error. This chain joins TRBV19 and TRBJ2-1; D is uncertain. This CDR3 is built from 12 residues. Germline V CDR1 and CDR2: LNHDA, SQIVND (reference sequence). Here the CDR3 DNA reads TGTGCCAGTAGTATAGGCTACCATGAGCAGTTCTTC. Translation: CASSIGYHEQFF.

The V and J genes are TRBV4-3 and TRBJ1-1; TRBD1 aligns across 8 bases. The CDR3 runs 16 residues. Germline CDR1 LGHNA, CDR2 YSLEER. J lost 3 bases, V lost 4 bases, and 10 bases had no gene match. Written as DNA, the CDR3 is TGCGCCAGCAGCCCAGGGGGCGGAGGACCGGACACTGAAGCTTTCTTT. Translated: CASSPGGGGPDTEAFF.